Below, 17 T cell receptor beta chains from the same sample are listed, as sequenced in a study of Graves' ophthalmopathy and Graves' hyperthyroidism. The TCR beta CDR3 regions underwent amplification from RNA transcripts. HTBI-primed first-round RT-PCR preceded second-round multiplex PCR. TCRdb analysed the multiplex PCR reads with MiXCR anew, one entry per CDR3 protein. Among roughly 610,000 distinct CDR3 sequences listed, roughly 20% were seen once. Specimen: peripheral blood. The receptors stem from a woman between 18 and 30 years old with stable Graves' hyperthyroidism. Some clones in this sample may be carry-over from other donors' samples.

The table lists this clonotype with many counts. This chain connects TRBV12-3 or TRBV12-4 to TRBJ1-6, with no clear D. The CDR3 loop spans 13 amino acids. Trimming stripped 7 bases from V and 10 bases from J, with 14 bases between. CDR3 DNA sequence: TGTGCCAGCATCGCCACCCTAGGATCACCCCTCCACTTT. Protein sequence: CASIATLGSPLHF.

The chain uses TRBV19 and TRBJ2-2; D gene ambiguous. Germline V gene data show CDR1 as LNHDA and CDR2 as SQIVND (reference sequence). The CDR3 is 11 residues long. With 8 bases removed from V and 1 base from J, the gap between germline ends came to 2 bases. The CDR3 is CASENTGELFF. The CDR3 region has the DNA TGTGCCAGTGAGAACACCGGGGAGCTGTTTTTT.

This clonotype came up a few times. This may be a read error, as it is one base from a much larger clone. This sequence joins TRBV7-9 and TRBJ1-1; a possible D gene is TRBD1 (5 bases). Germline CDR1 and CDR2: SEHNR and FQNEAQ (reference sequence). CDR3 size: 13 residues. The ends were cut back, 5 bases at V and 1 base at J, with 8 bases in the middle. DNA for the CDR3: TGTGCCAGCAGCAGGGACCCGAACACTGAAGCTTTCTTT. Translated, it gives CASSRDPNTEAFF.

This clonotype was counted ten times or more. The V gene is TRBV12-3 or TRBV12-4, the J gene TRBJ1-2, with TRBD1 identical over 8 bases. The CDR3 runs to 13 residues. V lost 5 bases to trimming and J lost 8 bases; unmatched junction nucleotides: 7. CDR3 amino acids: CASSRTGHNGYTF. CDR3 DNA: TGTGCCAGCAGTCGGACAGGGCATAACGGCTACACCTTC.

This rearrangement joins TRBV24-1 to TRBJ1-2; D is unclear. The CDR3 is made up of 12 amino acids. Germline V lookup: CDR1 KGHDR, CDR2 SFDVKD. The germline V and J ends were trimmed by 3 bases and 5 bases, with 6 bases remaining between them. DNA of the CDR3: TGTGCCACCAGTGATGATAAGTATGGCTACACCTTC. Residues: CATSDDKYGYTF.

The chain is built from TRBV11-2 and TRBJ1-6; D is perhaps TRBD1 (5 bases). This CDR3 is built from 17 residues. Trimming removed 3 bases from V and 6 bases from J, with 18 bases in between. CDR1 SGHAT and CDR2 FQNNGV come from the germline V gene. CDR3 region: CASSLGRTRQGNSPLHF. The CDR3 DNA sequence: TGTGCCAGCAGCTTGGGTCGGACCCGGCAGGGTAATTCACCCCTCCACTTT.

The chain has TRBV6-1 and TRBJ1-1; D is undetermined. The CDR3 runs to 14 residues. Germline assignment: CDR1 MNHNS and CDR2 SASEGT. The V gene lost 6 bases and the J gene lost 10 bases, with 21 bases spanning the gap. The CDR3 spells CASSPGWAPRPAFF. The CDR3 DNA sequence: TGTGCCAGCAGCCCGGGATGGGCCCCTCGTCCAGCTTTCTTT.

This clonotype occurred many times. The chain employs TRBV6-7 and TRBJ1-1; weak D call: TRBD1 (6 bases). TRBV6-7 belongs to the ORF category, with a function that is uncertain. V was trimmed by 0 bases and J by 0 bases, leaving 20 bases between them. The CDR3 covers 19 residues. The CDR3 region has the DNA TGTGCCAGCAGTTACTCATATTTGGACAGTGGACTCATGAACACTGAAGCTTTCTTT. This translates into CASSYSYLDSGLMNTEAFF.

Ten or more counts support this clonotype. The rearrangement uses TRBV6-2 or TRBV6-3 and TRBJ1-2; D ambiguous. The CDR3 spans 15 residues. CDR1 and CDR2 from the germline V gene are MNHEY and SVGEGT. V lost 5 bases, J lost 10 bases, and 23 bases lay in between. The CDR3, as DNA: TGTGCCAGCAGTCCCGGACTGGTCGCTTATGGTGACTACACCTTC. It specifies CASSPGLVAYGDYTF.

This clonotype was counted at least ten times. CDR3 DNA sequence: TGTGCCAGCAGCTTGGACAGGGATAATAGAGGCTACACCTTC. It translates to CASSLDRDNRGYTF. The gene calls are TRBV11-2 and TRBJ1-2, with TRBD1 matching 8 bases. CDR1 and CDR2 (germline): SGHAT, FQNNGV. V was clipped by 3 bases and J by 8 bases; unmatched bases: 8. The length of the CDR3 is 14 residues. The full variable domain, its missing parts supplied by reference TRBV11-2 and TRBJ1-2, is EAGVAQSPRYKIIEKRQSVAFWCNPISGHATLYWYQQILGQGPKLLIQFQNNGVVDDSQLPKDRFSAERLKGVDSTLKIQPAKLEDSAVYLCASSLDRDNRGYTFGSGTRLTVV.

This clonotype was observed a handful of times. V is TRBV13 and J is TRBJ2-5; maybe TRBD2 (6 bases). In germline, CDR1 is PRHDT, CDR2 FYEKMQ (reference sequence). The V end was cut by 4 bases, the J end by 3 bases, with 12 bases between. This CDR3 has 14 amino acids. CDR3 in amino acids: CASSSPPGEETQYF. CDR3 coding DNA: TGTGCCAGCAGCTCCCCGCCGGGGGAAGAGACCCAGTACTTC.

This clonotype was observed at least ten times. The gene calls are TRBV7-3 and TRBJ1-1; possible D gene TRBD1, 5 bases. With 6 bases removed from V and 4 bases from J, the gap between germline ends came to 12 bases. This CDR3 comprises 13 residues. Germline assignment: CDR1 SGHTA and CDR2 FQGTGA. Here the CDR3 DNA reads TGTGCCAGCAGTGAGGGGCGGGTCACTGAAGCTTTCTTT. As protein: CASSEGRVTEAFF.

In this sample, this clonotype turned up many times. The chain joins TRBV6-1 to TRBJ1-1, with TRBD1 matching 8 bases. Germline CDR1 and CDR2: MNHNS and SASEGT. This CDR3 is 16 amino acids long. Trimming removed 5 bases from V and 5 bases from J; junction bases left unmatched: 13. CDR3 sequence (DNA): TGTGCCAGCAGTCCCGGGACAGGAGTTCGAAGGACTGAAGCTTTCTTT. Encoded protein: CASSPGTGVRRTEAFF.

The V and J genes are TRBV29-1 and TRBJ2-5, with D possibly being TRBD2 (5 bases). CDR1 SQVTM and CDR2 ANQGSEA come from the germline V gene. The CDR3 is made up of 14 amino acids. The V gene lost 6 bases and the J gene lost 5 bases, with 19 bases spanning the gap. The CDR3 loop reads CSVPMGWGAETQYF. CDR3 nucleotides: TGCAGCGTCCCCATGGGTTGGGGAGCGGAGACCCAGTACTTC.

The gene calls are TRBV12-3 or TRBV12-4 and TRBJ2-7; TRBD1 matches at 10 bases. Germline trimming cut 4 bases from V and 7 bases from J; bases unmatched to any gene: 10. This CDR3 has 15 residues. The CDR3 loop is CASSSPDRGVREQYF. DNA for the CDR3: TGTGCCAGCAGTTCCCCGGACAGGGGGGTTAGGGAGCAGTACTTC.

In this sample, this clonotype turned up many times. V gene TRBV20-1 combines with J gene TRBJ2-5, with a weak D call TRBD2 (6 bases). Trimming shortened V by 5 bases and J by 1 base, and 11 bases separated the two germline ends. Germline lookup yields CDR1 DFQATT and CDR2 SNEGSKA (reference sequence). The CDR3 extends over 13 amino acids. In DNA, the CDR3 is TGCAGTGCTCATAGCGGATTCCAAGAGACCCAGTACTTC. It yields the protein CSAHSGFQETQYF.

This clonotype was seen a handful of times. V usage is TRBV19 and J usage is TRBJ1-5; D is unresolved. This CDR3 region has 12 residues. Germline CDR1 reads LNHDA; CDR2 reads SQIVND (reference sequence). Deletions cut 11 bases from V and 3 bases from J, with 11 bases between. The CDR3 nucleotides read TGTGCCGGCGGCGGATTCAATCAGCCCCAGCATTTT. Residues: CAGGGFNQPQHF.